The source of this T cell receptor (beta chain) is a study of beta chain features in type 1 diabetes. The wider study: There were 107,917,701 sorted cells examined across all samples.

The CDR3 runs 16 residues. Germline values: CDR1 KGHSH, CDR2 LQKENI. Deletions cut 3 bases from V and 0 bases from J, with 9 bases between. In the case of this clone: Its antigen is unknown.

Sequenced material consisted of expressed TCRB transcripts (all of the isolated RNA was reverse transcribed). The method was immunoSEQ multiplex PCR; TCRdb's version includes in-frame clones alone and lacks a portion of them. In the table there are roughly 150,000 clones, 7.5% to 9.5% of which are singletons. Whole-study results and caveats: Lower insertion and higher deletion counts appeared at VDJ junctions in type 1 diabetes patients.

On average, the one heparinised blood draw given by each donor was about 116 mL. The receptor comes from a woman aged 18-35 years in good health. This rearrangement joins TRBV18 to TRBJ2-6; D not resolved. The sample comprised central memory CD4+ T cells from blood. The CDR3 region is CASSPAQLSGANVLTF. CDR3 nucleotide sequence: TGTGCCAGCTCACCCGCACAGCTCTCTGGGGCCAACGTCCTGACTTTC.